These 26 T cell receptor beta chains share one sample of origin, sequenced in a study of blood T cell repertoires in COVID-19. Sequencing used immunoSEQ multiplex PCR; TCRdb keeps in-frame clones, though not all of them. Altogether roughly 57,000 clones are present, 89% being singletons, with the ten largest covering over 15%. Specimen: peripheral blood. These receptors were obtained from a human donor in a cohort sampled during active COVID-19.

This clone turned up a few times. The CDR3 here is CASSFYRDDNSPLHF. DNA of the CDR3: TGTGCCAGCAGCTTTTACAGGGACGATAATTCACCCCTCCACTTT. The chain employs TRBV7-8 and TRBJ1-6; possibly TRBD1 for D (6 bases). The V gene lost 3 bases and the J gene lost 5 bases, with 11 bases spanning the gap. Germline V CDR1 and CDR2: SGHVS, FQNEAQ. The CDR3 extends over 15 amino acids.

The J gene is TRBJ2-3, the V gene TRBV3-1 (or the pseudogene TRBV3-2); TRBD1 is a possible D gene (6 bases). Germline V gene data show CDR1 as LGHDT and CDR2 as YNNKEL (reference sequence). V gave up 9 bases and J gave up 4 bases, with 20 bases separating them. The CDR3 has 15 amino acids. DNA of the CDR3: TGTGCCAGAACTTCCCAGGACAGATCGGCAGATACGCAGTATTTT. This gives the protein CARTSQDRSADTQYF.

The chain uses TRBV11-3 and TRBJ2-3, with TRBD2 matching over 7 bases. The CDR3 totals 14 residues. Unmatched junction bases numbered 4, after V lost 1 base and J lost 6 bases. Per the germline V gene, CDR1 is SGHNT and CDR2 is YENEEA. This CDR3 is CASSLAREGDTQYF. DNA of the CDR3: TGTGCCAGCAGCTTAGCCAGGGAGGGGGATACGCAGTATTTT. The variable domain in full, completed from reference TRBV11-3 and TRBJ2-3, reads EAGVVQSPRYKIIEKKQPVAFWCNPISGHNTLYWYLQNLGQGPELLIRYENEEAVDDSQLPKDRFSAERLKGVDSTLKIQPAELGDSAVYLCASSLAREGDTQYFGPGTRLTVL.

This rearrangement joins TRBV11-2 to TRBJ2-1, with 7 bases matching TRBD1. V lost 3 bases to trimming and J lost 8 bases; unmatched junction nucleotides: 16. CDR3 size: 17 residues. Germline V lookup: CDR1 SGHAT, CDR2 FQNNGV. The CDR3 nucleotides read TGTGCCAGCAGCTTCCTACCGGGACAGAGAAGGCGGGATGAGCAGTTCTTC. Protein: CASSFLPGQRRRDEQFF.

This clone was counted between two and nine times. The chain combines TRBV2 with TRBJ1-5; TRBD1 matches 7 bases. Per the germline V gene, CDR1 is SNHLY and CDR2 is FYNNEI. The CDR3 covers 16 residues. V shed 4 bases and J 2 bases; nucleotides not matched to a gene: 8. CDR3 nucleotides: TGTGCCAGCAGTGGGCAGACAGGGCTTGGCAATCAGCCCCAGCATTTT. This codes for CASSGQTGLGNQPQHF.

With regard to this clone: Mismatch with germline at one junction end may stem from a read error. This rearrangement joins TRBV7-3 to TRBJ1-6, with D perhaps matching TRBD1 (5 bases). Germline V CDR1 and CDR2: SGHTA, FQGTGA. The CDR3 runs to 14 residues. The DNA of the CDR3 is TGTGCCAGCAGCTTCTCCGGGACTGTTTCACCCCCCCACTTT. This gives the protein CASSFSGTVSPPHF.

The chain combines TRBV28 with TRBJ2-7; TRBD1 agrees at 8 bases. V lost 5 bases, J lost 6 bases, and 12 bases stayed unmatched. The CDR3 covers 15 residues. Germline-derived CDR1 and CDR2 are MDHEN and SYDVKM. Here the CDR3 DNA reads TGTGCCAGCAGTCCTCCCGGGACAGGCCGCGTCGAGCAGTACTTC. Translating it yields CASSPPGTGRVEQYF.

V usage is TRBV19 and J usage is TRBJ2-1; 8 bases agree with TRBD1. The germline V gene has CDR1 LNHDA and CDR2 SQIVND (reference sequence). Trimming cost V 5 bases and J 9 bases; bases outside gene matches: 9. The CDR3 totals 14 residues. This CDR3 is CASSPRTGLGEQFF. The CDR3 bases are TGTGCCAGTAGTCCCCGGACAGGGCTTGGTGAGCAGTTCTTC.

This chain uses TRBV6-5 with TRBJ2-7; 10 bases align to TRBD1. V lost 2 bases and J lost 0; bases outside the gene matches: 1. The CDR3 covers 15 residues. Germline CDR1 reads MNHEY; CDR2 reads SVGAGI. The CDR3 DNA reads as TGTGCCAGCAGTTACGGGACAGGGGTCTCCTACGAGCAGTACTTC. It translates to CASSYGTGVSYEQYF.

The chain couples TRBV4-1 to TRBJ1-2, with TRBD1 matching 10 bases. The V gene end was trimmed by 4 bases and the J gene end by 6 bases; junction bases not matched to a gene: 8. The CDR3 totals 15 residues. Germline V gives CDR1 MGHRA, CDR2 YSYEKL. In DNA, the CDR3 is TGCGCCAGCAGCCGTTCGGGACAGGGGAACGATGGCTACACCTTC. Its protein product is CASSRSGQGNDGYTF.

This sequence joins TRBV6-5 and TRBJ2-7, with 9 bases aligning to TRBD1. Trimming cost V 7 bases and J 4 bases; bases outside gene matches: 11. The CDR3 totals 15 residues. The germline CDR1 and CDR2 sequences are MNHEY and SVGAGI. CDR3 residues: CASTETGTGFYEQYF. The CDR3 DNA reads as TGTGCCAGCACAGAAACCGGGACAGGGTTTTACGAGCAGTACTTC.

The V and J genes are TRBV4-1 and TRBJ2-5; D is possibly TRBD2 (5 bases). The CDR3 extends over 14 amino acids. Germline CDR1 reads MGHRA; CDR2 reads YSYEKL. V was trimmed by 1 base and J by 1 base, leaving 7 bases between them. The CDR3 nucleotides read TGCGCCAGCAGCCAAGGAGGGATCCAAGAGACCCAGTACTTC. Translating it yields CASSQGGIQETQYF.

V is TRBV4-2 and J is TRBJ2-7; 8 nucleotides align to TRBD2. The junction had 10 bases not matched to a gene; V was cut back by 6 bases and J by 0 bases. CDR1 and CDR2 (germline): LGHNA, YNFKEQ. The CDR3 is made up of 16 amino acids. The CDR3 here is CASRTSGGAYSYEQYF. Here the CDR3 DNA reads TGTGCCAGCAGAACCAGCGGGGGCGCATACTCCTACGAGCAGTACTTC.

The V and J genes are TRBV25-1 and TRBJ2-5, with 9 bases identical to TRBD2. Germline V gene data show CDR1 as MGHDK and CDR2 as SYGVNS. This CDR3 has 16 amino acids. The V gene end was trimmed by 4 bases and the J gene end by 5 bases; junction bases not matched to a gene: 11. In DNA, the CDR3 is TGTGCCAGCAGTGTTCCCTTGGGACTAGCCGGGGAGACCCAGTACTTC. As protein: CASSVPLGLAGETQYF. Full variable domain (rest looked up from reference TRBV25-1 and TRBJ2-5): EADIYQTPRYLVIGTGKKITLECSQTMGHDKMYWYQQDPGMELHLIHYSYGVNSTEKGDLSSESTVSRIRTEHFPLTLESARPSHTSQYLCASSVPLGLAGETQYFGPGTRLLVL.

The V call is TRBV9, the J call TRBJ2-7, with D possibly TRBD1 on 6 matching bases. Germline V gene data show CDR1 as SGDLS and CDR2 as YYNGEE. V gave up 1 base and J gave up 2 bases, with 7 bases separating them. The length of the CDR3 is 13 residues. CDR3 sequence: CASSVRDTYEQYF. The CDR3 DNA is TGTGCCAGCAGCGTACGGGACACCTACGAGCAGTACTTC. The full variable domain, its missing parts supplied by reference TRBV9 and TRBJ2-7, is DSGVTQTPKHLITATGQRVTLRCSPRSGDLSVYWYQQSLDQGLQFLIQYYNGEERAKGNILERFSAQQFPDLHSELNLSSLELGDSALYFCASSVRDTYEQYFGPGTRLTVT.

The chain is built from TRBV7-8 and TRBJ2-5; D might be TRBD2 (6 bases). V was pared by 2 bases and J by 1 base, with 11 bases between. CDR3 length equals 15 residues. Germline V gene data show CDR1 as SGHVS and CDR2 as FQNEAQ. CDR3 in DNA: TGTGCCAGCAGCTTAAGCCGGAGGGTCCAAGAGACCCAGTACTTC. This codes for CASSLSRRVQETQYF.

The chain employs TRBV7-9 and TRBJ2-2; a possible D gene is TRBD2 (5 bases). Germline CDR1 is SEHNR and CDR2 is FQNEAQ (reference sequence). Trimming pared 5 bases from V and 6 bases from J, leaving 13 bases between. The CDR3 has 14 amino acids. The CDR3, as DNA: TGTGCCAGCAGCCCCCCCACTAGTGCCGGGGAGCTGTTTTTT. This gives the protein CASSPPTSAGELFF.

The DNA for the CDR3 is TGTGCCAGCAGTCTTTACGGGACTAGCGGGGCCTACGAGCAGTACTTC. Protein product: CASSLYGTSGAYEQYF. The gene calls are TRBV27 and TRBJ2-7; 13 nucleotides agree with TRBD2. The CDR3 length is 16 residues. V dropped 5 bases and J dropped 2; count of bases not matched to a gene: 6. Germline V CDR1 and CDR2: MNHEY, SMNVEV (reference sequence).

V gene TRBV2 combines with J gene TRBJ1-1; D is perhaps TRBD1 (6 bases). Trimming shortened V by 4 bases and J by 1 base, and 10 bases separated the two germline ends. Looked up from germline, CDR1 is SNHLY and CDR2 is FYNNEI. CDR3 length: 14 residues. The DNA for the CDR3 is TGTGCCAGCAGTGGACAGGTCCGGAACACTGAAGCTTTCTTT. Translating it yields CASSGQVRNTEAFF. Full variable domain (missing parts from reference TRBV2 and TRBJ1-1): EPEVTQTPSHQVTQMGQEVILRCVPISNHLYFYWYRQILGQKVEFLVSFYNNEISEKSEIFDDQFSVERPDGSNFTLKIRSTKLEDSAMYFCASSGQVRNTEAFFGQGTRLTVV.

This chain uses TRBV27 with TRBJ2-7; perhaps TRBD2 as D (5 bases). Germline CDR1 MNHEY, CDR2 SMNVEV (reference sequence). The CDR3 contains 16 residues. Trimming removed 3 bases from V and 2 bases from J, with 17 bases in between. CDR3 residues: CASSLRVTAATYEQYF. CDR3 nucleotide sequence: TGTGCCAGCAGTTTGAGGGTGACCGCAGCCACCTACGAGCAGTACTTC.

V gene TRBV5-1 combines with J gene TRBJ1-1; D gene uncertain. CDR3 size: 14 residues. Germline V gene lookup returns CDR1 SGHRS and CDR2 YFSETQ. V was pared by 4 bases and J by 3 bases, with 13 bases between. The CDR3 here is CASSGGVMDTEAFF. CDR3 nucleotide sequence: TGCGCCAGCAGCGGCGGGGTAATGGACACTGAAGCTTTCTTT.

The chain combines TRBV6-6 with TRBJ1-2; 8 bases match TRBD1. Unmatched junction bases numbered 3, after V lost 2 bases and J lost 1 base. Germline CDR1 MNHNY, CDR2 SVGAGI (reference sequence). This CDR3 comprises 15 residues. The CDR3 DNA sequence: TGTGCCAGCAGTTACCCAGACAGGGGTAACTATGGCTACACCTTC. Amino acid sequence: CASSYPDRGNYGYTF.

The rearrangement uses TRBV27 and TRBJ2-7; TRBD2 agrees at 9 bases. This CDR3 is built from 14 residues. V lost 2 bases to trimming and J lost 2 bases; unmatched junction nucleotides: 1. Germline V gives CDR1 MNHEY, CDR2 SMNVEV (reference sequence). CDR3 in amino acids: CASSLAGGPYEQYF. The CDR3 coding sequence is TGTGCCAGCAGTTTAGCGGGGGGGCCCTACGAGCAGTACTTC.

The chain has TRBV19 and TRBJ1-4; no reliable D call. CDR3 size: 16 residues. From germline, CDR1 is LNHDA and CDR2 SQIVND (reference sequence). Between the trimmed V and J ends, which lost 1 base and 0 bases, there was a span of 9 bases. The CDR3 nucleotides are TGTGCCAGTAGTATAGGGGAGGATGCAACTAATGAAAAACTGTTTTTT. Translated, it gives CASSIGEDATNEKLFF.

This clone was observed once. The rearrangement uses TRBV3-1 (or the pseudogene TRBV3-2) and TRBJ1-5; D gene unclear. V was shortened by 0 bases and J by 0 bases, with 3 bases between the two germline ends. The CDR3 consists of 14 residues. CDR1 LGHDT and CDR2 YNNKEL come from the germline V gene (reference sequence). The CDR3 bases are TGTGCCAGCAGCCAAGATCATAGCAATCAGCCCCAGCATTTT. It encodes CASSQDHSNQPQHF.

J is TRBJ2-3 and V is TRBV11-2; TRBD2 matches at 7 bases. The CDR3 has 16 residues. V lost 0 bases to trimming and J lost 2 bases; unmatched junction nucleotides: 5. Per germline, CDR1 SGHAT and CDR2 FQNNGV. The CDR3 bases are TGTGCCAGCAGCTTAGATAGCGGGCGTGCCACAGATACGCAGTATTTT. Translation gives CASSLDSGRATDTQYF.